A single T cell receptor beta chain is shown here with its context. Its recognized antigen is unknown. Base-call qualities are not available, and no considerably larger clone is one nucleotide away. This record belongs to a study of cytomegalovirus exposure and HLA in healthy donors listed by TCRdb under 2017. About the study as a whole: An earlier analysis of roughly 500 of the donors reported more than 250 Gb of sequence data and around 110 million unique TCR beta sequences from around 200 million T cells. An early release covering approximately 600 HLA-typed donors comprised about 300 gigabases of sequencing data and roughly 85 million unique TCR sequences. Of the roughly 390 genotyped donors, about 80% fell in the genetic ancestry cluster associated with self-reported Caucasian donors. The study was designed to test whether signatures of past pathogen exposure could be identified by cataloging public T cell receptors. The study profiled the T cell repertoires of 500 to 800 subjects by immunosequencing and related them to cytomegalovirus serostatus. Along with the approximately 650-subject first cohort, a separate validation cohort of over a hundred different subjects was used. To predict cytomegalovirus infection status, the study brought together high-throughput TCR immunosequencing, statistical association of individual TCRs with disease status, and machine learning. A later analysis re-examined previously published TCR beta repertoires from 600 to 700 donors and added high-resolution HLA genotyping to investigate patterns of TCR occurrence. The later analysis used no new phenotypic data to find candidate immune exposures, relying instead on TCR beta sequences and their occurrence across donors. In an earlier analysis of more than 550 of the donors, high-throughput TCR beta sequencing was used to judge whether each TCR beta V gene segment behaved as functional or pseudogenic. Donor age, sex, ethnicity and CMV serostatus were compiled alongside the repertoire data. A later genetic analysis took genome-wide SNP genotypes for about three fifths of the 666 donors and used that subset as a discovery cohort. Every repertoire in the discovery cohort had been generated on one and the same sequencing platform. HLA typing covered class I and class II loci at four-digit resolution. The number of donors typed differed by locus, with roughly 620-640 for A, B, C, DRB1 and DQB1, around 500 for DQA1, over 600 for DPA1, and roughly 450 for DPB1. Because of strong linkage in the cohort, a handful of DR-DQ haplotypes were treated as single units for association and clustering. Across some 400 genotyped donors of the cohort, an average of 235,054 unique TCR beta nucleotide sequences per donor were sequenced, and 15% to 20% of those sequences were non-productive.

Beyond this particular receptor, the publication reports: When HLA alleles, especially DR and DQ, strongly co-occurred, TCR associations were difficult to assign to individual alleles. The authors suggested that the approach could potentially be extended to other disease states and immunological phenotypes. Immune exposure information for the cohort was limited to CMV serostatus. In a later analysis, about 17,000 TCR beta sequences were associated with specific HLA alleles at a false discovery rate of 0.05. Compared with the approximately 720-donor mean, donors in an Asian-associated ancestry cluster had fewer N-insertions in productive TCRs, according to a later genetic analysis. The classifier was reported to diagnose cytomegalovirus status with high specificity and sensitivity in both the original cohort and the validation cohort. A cluster of highly shared sequence variants was judged likely to represent a technical artifact of the sequencing pipeline. The presence/absence analyses assumed that sequencing depth was roughly uniform across donors, and that assumption may not be true. Broadly in line with IMGT annotations, most TCR beta V segments showed up in productive rearrangements about 87% or about 30% of the time in an earlier analysis of around 600 of the donors. According to a later analysis, parvovirus B19, influenza, CMV and Epstein-Barr virus appeared linked to several top co-occurrence clusters. In a later analysis, most CMV-associated TCR beta chains were found to appear HLA-restricted, with HLA associations seemingly driven largely by CMV exposure. Because HLA typing was missing for some donors at each locus, association tests included only the typed subset. Compared with equally common non-associated chains, HLA-associated TCR beta chains in a later analysis were more clonally expanded and had lower generation probabilities. Most TCR sequences were seen in very few donors, while some public TCRs were found in many individuals. Correlated functional status among segregating V segments might be attributable to linkage disequilibrium, but an unknown experimental factor could not be ruled out. V-gene and J-gene trimming of TCR beta chains was associated with a missense DCLRE1C variant in a later genetic analysis, and the association was replicated in an independent cohort. A few of the identified cytomegalovirus-associated TCR beta chains were confirmed in vitro to be specific for cytomegalovirus antigens. The study gave a list of roughly 150 TCR beta chains associated with cytomegalovirus. According to a later analysis, TCR association rates differed among HLA loci, with DRB1 alleles showing the most associated TCRs and HLA-C alleles showing the fewest. Roughly 17 rarely observed V segments, including chromosome 9 orphons, were excluded from the earlier analysis of some 590 of the donors because counts were too low. Only TCR beta chains were sequenced in this cohort, and the absence of alpha or paired-chain data limited detectable features. A further reported finding was that TCR beta sequences accurately predicted the HLA-A and HLA-B alleles for most subjects in the first cohort. Some IMGT-functional V segments, including TRBV6-2 and TRBV6-3, could not be told apart with the 87-base-pair reads, so those segments were excluded.

The cohort consisted of 650 to 700 healthy bone marrow donors. Cohort members were all nominally healthy when sampled, although unrecorded immune exposures were likely present. The donor was CMV seronegative and was included in the group of a few hundred seronegative cohort members. A peripheral blood sample was provided by each donor, and peripheral blood mononuclear cells were used for TCR beta sequencing. The Qiagen DNeasy Blood Extraction Kit was used to extract genomic DNA from the blood cell samples. From the cysteine through the phenylalanine, the CDR3 covers 12 amino acids. Kept here is only the CDR3 DNA, which spans 36 bases and is read in frame from base 1. Reading the germline V gene (reference sequence) gives CDR1 LNHDA and CDR2 SQIVND. Trimming takes 5 bases from V and 6 bases from J, and the germline ends sit 9 bases apart. Library construction relied on the immunoSEQ multiplex PCR assay. The multiplex PCR relied on a mix of 60 forward primers for TCR Vbeta segments and 13 reverse primers for TCR Jbeta segments. The CDR3 region of rearranged TCR beta genes was amplified from genomic DNA by a multiplex PCR assay. The amplified TCR beta libraries were sequenced on the Illumina HiSeq System as 87-base-pair reads. The source study handled its data this way. Across the 640 or so repertoires, a later analysis counted 60 million to 90 million unique TCR beta chains, some 11 million of which were shared by at least two donors. Raw reads were error-corrected and collapsed into unique sequences by a nearest-neighbor algorithm in which closely related sequences were merged to remove PCR and sequencing errors. Alignment of CDR3 sequences to IMGT reference sequences was used to assign V, D and J gene segments. For a sequence to be retained, at least a six-nucleotide match to both a V gene segment and a J gene segment was required. Rearrangements were called productive when the CDR3 lacked stop codons and stayed in frame with V and J; all others were non-productive. Following IMGT convention, CDR3 was defined as the stretch from the second conserved V-encoded cysteine up to the conserved J-encoded phenylalanine. Sequences without an unambiguous match to a single V gene segment were excluded from the earlier analysis of 450 to 650 of the donors. An earlier analysis of 500 to 600 of the donors classified V segments as functional when productive rearrangements were above 56.7% and as segregating when the standard deviation between donors was above 5%. A statistical classification framework was built to diagnose cytomegalovirus status from the catalog of TCR beta chain sequences. A later analysis assigned V and J genes by comparing TCR nucleotide sequences with IMGT/GENE-DB human TR gene sequences. Using the TCRdist pipeline, a later analysis assigned CDR3 sequences along with most-parsimonious VDJ recombination scenarios. In a later analysis, each TCR beta chain was defined by its CDR3 amino acid sequence together with its V-gene family, and reads lacking a unique V-gene family were excluded. A later analysis removed several hundred highly shared, low-generation-probability nucleotide sequences to deal with suspected cross-contamination and a sequencing artifact. In a later analysis, a clonal expansion index was calculated for each public chain from normalized within-repertoire ranks of inferred template counts. A later analysis computed generation probabilities with a VDJ recombination model fitted to out-of-frame rearrangements, and checked the results against IGoR. A later analysis scored TCR-TCR, TCR-HLA and TCR-CMV co-occurrence with hypergeometric tests, applying a repertoire-size bias correction to TCR pairs. To estimate false discovery rates, a later analysis permuted the HLA or CMV assignments 20 times. In a later analysis, co-occurring TCRs were grouped with DBSCAN, and TCRdist sequence similarity was added when clustering was performed within HLA-allele-positive subsets. For co-occurrence clustering, repertoires with fewer than 30,000 or more than 120,000 public chains were excluded, along with five or six repertoires with anomalous nucleotide sharing. In its TCRdb copy, this immuneACCESS table keeps in-frame sequences only and misses some clones. Where compared with another copy, unresolved V genes explain less than half of these, and the others have no known cause. From that table come the V and J calls and clone size; the DNA was used to work out D and trimming. Across this sample there are about 170,000 clones, with 60% to 80% seen only once. The ten largest clonotypes hold over 2.5% of the sample.

This receptor was taken from a female donor in good health and CMV-seronegative. The sequenced material came from PBMCs. Here the chain combines TRBV19 and TRBJ2-3; a weak D assignment points to TRBD1 (5 bases agree). CDR3 reads: CASSSQGDTQYF. The DNA sequence is TGTGCCAGTAGTTCTCAGGGCGATACGCAGTATTTT.